Below, 12 T cell receptor beta chains from the same sample are listed, as sequenced in a study of shared clonotypes between healthy human individuals (dated by TCRdb to 2020 to 2021). The protocol used for the library was the immunoSEQ multiplex PCR assay. Imported from immuneACCESS, the table was reduced by TCRdb to in-frame sequences with V and J called. These copies leave out some clones; in studies compared against another copy, an unresolved V gene accounts for under half, and the cause of the remainder is not known. The sample yields a few million clones; under 95% were counted once. 0.3% to 0.45% of the sample lies in the top ten. The specimen was naive CD4+ T cells from PBMCs. The cell subset or site label here, explained by the study, means: CD45RA+ positively selected. Receptor source: a man aged 18 to 30 in good health. Some clones in this sample may be carry-over from other donors' samples.

The V call is TRBV4-2, the J call TRBJ1-3; the D gene is possibly TRBD1 (6 bases). The CDR3 contains 17 residues. CDR1 and CDR2 (germline): LGHNA, YNFKEQ. Between the trimmed V and J ends, which lost 0 bases and 2 bases, there was a span of 14 bases. CDR3 residues: CASSQEGLGGPGNTIYF. The DNA for the CDR3 is TGTGCCAGCAGCCAAGAGGGGTTGGGGGGCCCTGGAAACACCATATATTTT.

As concerns this clone: Other DNA sequences of this sample code for an identical CDR3. The chain recombines TRBV5-1 with TRBJ2-5; D gene ambiguous. This CDR3 comprises 13 residues. Trimming shortened V by 4 bases and J by 1 base, and 8 bases separated the two germline ends. The germline V gene encodes CDR1 SGHRS and CDR2 YFSETQ. Here the CDR3 DNA reads TGCGCCAGCAGCCCAGGACCCCAAGAGACCCAGTACTTC. Protein sequence: CASSPGPQETQYF.

The rearrangement uses TRBV7-9 and TRBJ1-4; no clear D gene. V shed 3 bases and J shed 2 bases, with 16 bases lying between them. The CDR3 is 17 amino acids. Germline CDR1 SEHNR, CDR2 FQNEAQ (reference sequence). CDR3 nucleotide sequence: TGTGCCAGCAGCTTTGGGCGCCGGGAAATGACTAATGAAAAACTGTTTTTT. As protein: CASSFGRREMTNEKLFF. The full variable domain, in which reference TRBV7-9 and TRBJ1-4 provide the parts outside the CDR3, is DTGVSQNPRHKITKRGQNVTFRCDPISEHNRLYWYRQTLGQGPEFLTYFQNEAQLEKSRLLSDRFSAERPKGSFSTLEIQRTEQGDSAMYLCASSFGRREMTNEKLFFGSGTQLSVL.

About this clone itself: The same CDR3 also results from other DNA sequences found in this sample. The chain uses TRBV20-1 and TRBJ2-5, with a tentative D call TRBD1 (5 bases). The CDR3 consists of 11 residues. The V end lost 6 bases, the J end lost 5 bases, and 10 bases lay between the germline ends. Germline V gene data show CDR1 as DFQATT and CDR2 as SNEGSKA (reference sequence). Written as DNA, the CDR3 is TGCAGTGCCCAGGGTAGGGAGACCCAGTACTTC. Encoded protein: CSAQGRETQYF.

This clone was observed a single time. The chain uses TRBV2 and TRBJ2-7, with D perhaps TRBD2 (6 bases). Trimming cost V 4 bases and J 3 bases, with 16 bases left between them. This CDR3 comprises 15 residues. Per germline, CDR1 SNHLY and CDR2 FYNNEI. This CDR3 is CASSGGGAVVYEQYF. CDR3 coding DNA: TGTGCCAGCAGTGGGGGAGGAGCGGTTGTCTACGAGCAGTACTTC.

The rearrangement joins TRBV5-6 to TRBJ1-2, with TRBD1 as a possible D gene (5 bases). The germline V gene encodes CDR1 SGHDT and CDR2 YYEEEE. The CDR3 covers 15 residues. Trimming shortened V by 3 bases and J by 5 bases, and 17 bases separated the two germline ends. The CDR3 region is CASSSGAFRGYGYTF. CDR3 in DNA: TGTGCCAGCAGCTCCGGGGCTTTCCGAGGGTATGGCTACACCTTC.

The chain employs TRBV11-1 and TRBJ2-1; 9 bases are a match to TRBD2. Germline V CDR1 and CDR2: SGHAT, FQDESV (reference sequence). J gave up 6 bases and V 4 bases, and 7 bases lay outside the gene matches. CDR3 length: 15 residues. In DNA, the CDR3 is TGTGCCAGCAGCTCCGGGACTAGCATTTCCAATGAGCAGTTCTTC. Translated: CASSSGTSISNEQFF.

Comments on this clone: In the same sample, other DNA sequences code for this CDR3. The chain links TRBV18 to TRBJ1-3; unclear D gene. Germline-derived CDR1 and CDR2 are KGHSH and LQKENI. This CDR3 has 15 residues. Trimming took 0 bases from V and 0 from J, leaving 6 bases between them. DNA for the CDR3: TGTGCCAGCTCACCACCTGGGAACTCTGGAAACACCATATATTTT. Translated, it gives CASSPPGNSGNTIYF.

The chain recombines TRBV30 with TRBJ1-2; D is unresolved. The CDR3 is 14 amino acids. Germline V gene data show CDR1 as GTSNPN and CDR2 as SVGIG (reference sequence). V lost 0 bases to trimming and J lost 4 bases, with 12 bases between them. The CDR3 is CAWSVTANLYGYTF. The CDR3 coding sequence is TGTGCCTGGAGTGTAACCGCAAATCTCTATGGCTACACCTTC.

The chain links TRBV4-2 to TRBJ1-5; TRBD1 aligns across 7 bases. V trimming: 0 bases; J trimming: 9 bases; junction bases outside the gene matches: 8. The CDR3 loop spans 15 amino acids. CDR1 is LGHNA and CDR2 is YNFKEQ in the germline V gene. For the CDR3, the DNA is TGTGCCAGCAGCCAAGATGAAGGGGGCAGGGGGCCCCAGCATTTT. This sequence encodes CASSQDEGGRGPQHF.

This clone was recorded only once. Distinct nucleotide sequences in the sample also encode this CDR3. The chain carries TRBV28 and TRBJ2-7; TRBD2 matches at 11 bases. The J segment lost 0 bases and the V segment lost 5 bases, leaving 3 bases of the junction unmatched. CDR3 length: 15 amino acids. CDR1 and CDR2 from the germline V gene are MDHEN and SYDVKM. The CDR3 DNA follows: TGTGCCAGCAGTCCAGGGACTAGCGGCTCCTACGAGCAGTACTTC. It codes for CASSPGTSGSYEQYF.

The chain has TRBV4-2 and TRBJ2-3, with 14 bases lining up with TRBD2. From germline, CDR1 is LGHNA and CDR2 YNFKEQ. Unmatched junction bases numbered 6, after V lost 2 bases and J lost 5 bases. The CDR3 runs to 17 residues. The CDR3 nucleotides are TGTGCCAGCAGCCAACGACTAGCGGGAGGGCCTGTAGATACGCAGTATTTT. Encoded protein: CASSQRLAGGPVDTQYF.